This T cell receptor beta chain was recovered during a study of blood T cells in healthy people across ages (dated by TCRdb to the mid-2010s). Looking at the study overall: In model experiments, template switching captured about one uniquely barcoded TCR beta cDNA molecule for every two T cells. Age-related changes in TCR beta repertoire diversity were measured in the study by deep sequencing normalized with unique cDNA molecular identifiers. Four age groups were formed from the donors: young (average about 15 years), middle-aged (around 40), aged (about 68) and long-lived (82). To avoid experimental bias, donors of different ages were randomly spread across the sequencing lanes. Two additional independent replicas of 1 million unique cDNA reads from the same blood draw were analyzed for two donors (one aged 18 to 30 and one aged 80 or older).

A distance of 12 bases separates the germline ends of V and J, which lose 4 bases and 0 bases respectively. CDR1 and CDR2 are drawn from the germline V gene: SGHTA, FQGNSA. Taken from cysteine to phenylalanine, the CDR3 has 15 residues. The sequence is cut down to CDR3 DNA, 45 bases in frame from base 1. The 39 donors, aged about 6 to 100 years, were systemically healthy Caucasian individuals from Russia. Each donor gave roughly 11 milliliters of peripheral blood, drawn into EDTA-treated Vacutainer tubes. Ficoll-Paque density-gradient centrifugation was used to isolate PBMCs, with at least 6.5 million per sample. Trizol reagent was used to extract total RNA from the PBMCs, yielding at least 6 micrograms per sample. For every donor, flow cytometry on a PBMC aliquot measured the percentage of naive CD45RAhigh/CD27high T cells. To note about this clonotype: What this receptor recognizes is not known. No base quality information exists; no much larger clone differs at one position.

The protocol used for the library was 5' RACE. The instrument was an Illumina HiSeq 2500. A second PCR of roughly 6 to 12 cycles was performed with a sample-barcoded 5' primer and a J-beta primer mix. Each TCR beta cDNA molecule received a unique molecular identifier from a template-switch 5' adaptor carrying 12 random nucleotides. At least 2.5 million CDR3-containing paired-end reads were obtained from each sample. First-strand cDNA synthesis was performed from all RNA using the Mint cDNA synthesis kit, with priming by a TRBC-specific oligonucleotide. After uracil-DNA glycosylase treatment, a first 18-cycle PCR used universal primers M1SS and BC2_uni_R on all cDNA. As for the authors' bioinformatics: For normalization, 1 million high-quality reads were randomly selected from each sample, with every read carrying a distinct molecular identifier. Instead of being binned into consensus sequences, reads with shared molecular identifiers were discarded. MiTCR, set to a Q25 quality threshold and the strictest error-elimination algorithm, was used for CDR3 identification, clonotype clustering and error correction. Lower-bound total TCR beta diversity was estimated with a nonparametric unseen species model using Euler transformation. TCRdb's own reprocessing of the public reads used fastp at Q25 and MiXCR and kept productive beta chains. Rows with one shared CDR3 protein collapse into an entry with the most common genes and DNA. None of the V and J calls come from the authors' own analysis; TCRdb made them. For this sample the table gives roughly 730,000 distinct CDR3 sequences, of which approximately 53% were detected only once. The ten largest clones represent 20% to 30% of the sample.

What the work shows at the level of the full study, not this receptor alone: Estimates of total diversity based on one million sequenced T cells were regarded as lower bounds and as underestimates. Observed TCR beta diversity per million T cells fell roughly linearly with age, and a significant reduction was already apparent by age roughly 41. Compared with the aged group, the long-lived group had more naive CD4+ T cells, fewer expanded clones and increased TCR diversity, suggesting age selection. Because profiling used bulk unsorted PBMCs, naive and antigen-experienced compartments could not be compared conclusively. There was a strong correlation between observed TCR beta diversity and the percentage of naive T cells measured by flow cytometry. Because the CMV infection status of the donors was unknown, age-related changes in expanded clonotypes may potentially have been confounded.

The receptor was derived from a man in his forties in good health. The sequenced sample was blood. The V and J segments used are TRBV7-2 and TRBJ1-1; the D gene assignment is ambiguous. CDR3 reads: CASSSQTNLNTEAFF. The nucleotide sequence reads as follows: TGTGCCAGCAGCTCACAGACTAACTTGAACACTGAAGCTTTCTTT.